The rows below give T cell receptor beta chains drawn from one sample of a study of tumor and adjacent non-tumor tissue in lung cancer. MiXCR, applied by TCRdb to the multiplex PCR reads, yields one record per CDR3 protein. The sample yields about 48,000 distinct CDR3 sequences, 55% to 65% seen once. The sample comprised distant non-tumor lung tissue. Every receptor here comes from a woman between 65 and 79 years old with non-small cell lung cancer. Both conserved end residues are part of each CDR3. The order of the fields is J gene, clone size, D gene, V gene, CDR3 DNA, CDR3 protein. A D gene is named only where the DNA matches it firmly. Clone size is shown for a subset of rows, as once, few, many or a class of expanded clone.

TRBJ1-2	many	NA	TRBV29-1	TGCTCCGGTATCCTAGGTTCGGTTGGCGGACCACAAGGAGGCTACACCTTC	CSGILGSVGGPQGGYTF
TRBJ2-5	many	NA	TRBV4-2	TGTGCCAGCAGCCAAGTCAGGGAACGTGGGACCCAGTACTTC	CASSQVRERGTQYF
TRBJ2-2	NA	NA	TRBV12-3/TRBV12-4	TGTGCCAGCAGACCTCTACTAACGAACACCGGGGAACTGTTTTTT	CASRPLLTNTGELFF
TRBJ1-5	NA	NA	TRBV6-1	TGTGCCAGCAGTGACGCAGCCATGGTGGGTCAGCCCCAGCATTTT	CASSDAAMVGQPQHF
TRBJ2-1	NA	TRBD2	TRBV29-1	TGCAGTGTTGATTGGGAGGGAACCTACAATGAGCAGTTCTTT	CSVDWEGTYNEQFF
TRBJ2-6	once	NA	TRBV5-5	TGTGCTAGCAGCGCCGGTTTCTCTGGGGCCAACGTCCTGACTTTC	CASSAGFSGANVLTF
TRBJ1-2	NA	TRBD1	TRBV12-3/TRBV12-4	TGTGCCAGCAGTTTCTTCACAGGGGCGTACTATGGCTACACCTTC	CASSFFTGAYYGYTF
TRBJ2-1	NA	NA	TRBV9	TGTGCCAGCAGCGTAGCCCGGAGTGGCTGGAGCTCCTACAATGAGCAGTTCTTC	CASSVARSGWSSYNEQFF
TRBJ2-3	NA	NA	TRBV20-1	TGCAGTGCGCAGACAGGGAGGGGAGGTCAGCCCCAGTATTTT	CSAQTGRGGQPQYF
TRBJ2-3	many	NA	TRBV12-3/TRBV12-4	TGTGCCAGCAGTTTAGCGTCAGGGGTTGGAGATACGCAGTATTTT	CASSLASGVGDTQYF
TRBJ2-7	few	NA	TRBV20-1	TGCAGTGCTAGAGTCCCTTCTTCCAGCTACGAGCAGTACTTC	CSARVPSSSYEQYF
TRBJ1-1	NA	NA	TRBV28	TGTGCCAGCGGTCAAGGGGGACCGAACACTGAAGCTTTCTTT	CASGQGGPNTEAFF
TRBJ2-5	many	NA	TRBV7-6	TGTGCCAGCAGCTCGAATACAGGGCCCCAAGAGACCCAGTACTTC	CASSSNTGPQETQYF
TRBJ2-3	few	NA	TRBV2	TGTGCCAGCAAGAACCGCGAAGAATTCTACACAGATACGCAGTATTTT	CASKNREEFYTDTQYF
TRBJ2-7	NA	TRBD1	TRBV6-5	TGTGCCAGCCTTAGGGACAGGAGCCCTTCCTATGAGCAGTACTTC	CASLRDRSPSYEQYF
TRBJ1-6	NA	NA	TRBV28	TGTGCCAGCATCTCCGCGGGGCAGAACGCCTATAATTCATCCCTCCACTTT	CASISAGQNAYNSSLHF
TRBJ2-1	few	NA	TRBV5-1	TGCACCAGCACCCCGGACGGCTTCGGTGAGCAGTTCTTC	CTSTPDGFGEQFF
TRBJ1-1	NA	NA	TRBV6-5	TGTGCCAGCGGGAAAAACTTGAACACTGAAGCTTCCTTT	CASGKNLNTEASF
TRBJ1-1	NA	NA	TRBV6-1	TGTGCCAGCGCCCGTCGAGGCTCTGAAGCATTCTTT	CASARRGSEAFF
TRBJ2-1	many	NA	TRBV5-1	TGCGCCAGCAGCTCCGGGACAAGGACTTGGGATGAGCAGTTCTTC	CASSSGTRTWDEQFF
TRBJ1-1	NA	TRBD1	TRBV6-6	TGTGCCGGCAGTTACTTGCAGGGGGCGGAGGTCACTGAAACTTTCTTT	CAGSYLQGAEVTETFF
TRBJ2-1	many	NA	TRBV5-6	TGTGCCAGCAGCTCCCTAGGGGGTCGCGACTACAATGAGCAGTTCTTC	CASSSLGGRDYNEQFF
TRBJ1-2	NA	TRBD1	TRBV6-5	TGTGCCTGCAGCCGGACAGGTAACTATGGCTACACCTTC	CACSRTGNYGYTF
TRBJ2-3	NA	NA	TRBV10-1	TGCGCCAGTAGTGAGTCGTGGGCCAACACAGATACGCAGTATTTT	CASSESWANTDTQYF
TRBJ2-7	NA	TRBD2	TRBV5-5	TGTGCCAACGGCTATACTAGCGCGAGCGTCTACGAGCAGCACTTC	CANGYTSASVYEQHF
TRBJ1-4	many	TRBD1	TRBV5-5	TGTGCCAGCAGCCGGGGACAGGGGAATGAAAAACTGTTTTTT	CASSRGQGNEKLFF
TRBJ2-5	many	NA	TRBV10-2	TGCGCCAGCAGTGAGTCGGGGGTCGGAGAGACCCAGTACTTC	CASSESGVGETQYF
TRBJ1-2	NA	NA	TRBV14	TGTGCCAGTAGCCAAGATAGGGTCGGGACAATTTTCTATGGTTACATCTTC	CASSQDRVGTIFYGYIF
TRBJ2-7	NA	NA	TRBV29-1	TGCAGCATTAAGCGGGACACCCCCTACGAGCAGTACTTC	CSIKRDTPYEQYF
TRBJ2-7	NA	TRBD2	TRBV12-3/TRBV12-4	TGTACCAGCAGTCACCGGTGGGAAGCGGGAGTCCACTACGAGCAGTACTTC	CTSSHRWEAGVHYEQYF
TRBJ2-7	medium-sized	TRBD2	TRBV4-2	TGTGCCAGCAGCCAAGATCAGACTAGCGGGAGTAACGAGCAGTACTTC	CASSQDQTSGSNEQYF
TRBJ2-5	NA	NA	TRBV6-5	TGTGCCAGCAGGTATTCGCTTGGGGAGGGGGAAGAGACCCAGTACTTT	CASRYSLGEGEETQYF
TRBJ1-3	many	NA	TRBV20-1	TGCAGTGCTAGTCGCAGCATTGTTGGAAACACCATATATTTT	CSASRSIVGNTIYF
TRBJ2-7	NA	NA	TRBV4-2	TGTGCCAGCAATCAAGCTGAGGCCGAGCAGTACTTC	CASNQAEAEQYF
TRBJ1-2	NA	NA	TRBV11-1	TGTGCCAGTTGTCATTCGGGAGTTGCCTATGGCTACACTTTC	CASCHSGVAYGYTF
TRBJ2-7	NA	NA	TRBV5-1	TGCGCCAGCAGCTTGGGCAGCGGTAGCTCCTACGAGCAGTACTTC	CASSLGSGSSYEQYF
TRBJ2-5	once	TRBD2	TRBV29-1	TGCAGCCGCCGGGAGGGCAGTCGACCCCAAGAGACACAGTACTTC	CSRREGSRPQETQYF
TRBJ2-3	NA	NA	TRBV11-2	TGTGCCAGCAACGTAGACGTCCTCGGCAGAGATACGCAGTATTTT	CASNVDVLGRDTQYF
TRBJ2-7	NA	TRBD1	TRBV20-1	TGCAGTGCTAGTCCTGTTAGGCAGGGGGCCTACGAGCAGTACTTC	CSASPVRQGAYEQYF
TRBJ1-1	once	NA	TRBV5-1	TGCGCCAGAAGCACCCGGGACGGCGATTTCATGAACACTGAAGCTTTCTTC	CARSTRDGDFMNTEAFF
TRBJ2-3	NA	NA	TRBV6-6	TGTGCCAGCAGTTACTCCGTTCCAGAATTCACAGATACGCAGTATTTT	CASSYSVPEFTDTQYF
TRBJ2-5	many	NA	TRBV5-6	TGTGCCAGCAGCGGAGGGGGCGGGAGAACCCAGTACTTC	CASSGGGGRTQYF
TRBJ2-7	many	NA	TRBV16	TGTGCCAGCAGCCAAGAGTCGGGCGAGCAGTACTTC	CASSQESGEQYF
TRBJ2-6	NA	NA	TRBV6-5	TGCGCCGGCAAGCCACCTGGGGCCAACGTCCTGACTTTC	CAGKPPGANVLTF
TRBJ2-4	NA	NA	TRBV4-1	TGCGCCAGCAGCCAAGCAGGCGGCAGTTCAGAAGGGAACATTCAGTACTTC	CASSQAGGSSEGNIQYF
TRBJ2-1	NA	NA	TRBV29-1	TGCAGCGTTAGAACGGACAATGAGCAATTCTTC	CSVRTDNEQFF
TRBJ2-1	NA	NA	TRBV7-9	TGTGCCAGCAGCTCTGAAGCGGAAATTAATGAGCAGTTCTTC	CASSSEAEINEQFF
TRBJ1-1	once	NA	TRBV12-3/TRBV12-4	TGTGCCAGCACTTTATGGCATAGCCCCTGCCAAGCTTTCTTT	CASTLWHSPCQAFF
TRBJ2-5	many	NA	TRBV7-9	TGTGCCAGCAGCCGCGGATGGGCGGGGGAGACCCAGTACTTC	CASSRGWAGETQYF
TRBJ2-7	NA	NA	TRBV11-1	TGTGCCGGCAGCGATGTGCGGAGGTCCTCCTACGAGCACTACTTC	CAGSDVRRSSYEHYF
TRBJ1-3	once	NA	TRBV7-9	TGTGCCAGCAGCTTTAATAGGGCTGGAATCACCATATATTTC	CASSFNRAGITIYF
TRBJ1-3	once	NA	TRBV29-1	TGCAGCGCTAGGGGATCTGGAAACACCATATATTTT	CSARGSGNTIYF
TRBJ1-1	NA	NA	TRBV29-1	TGCAGCGTTGAAGGCAGGGCAGGGAACACTGAAGCTTTCTTT	CSVEGRAGNTEAFF
TRBJ1-4	NA	NA	TRBV10-2	TGCGCCAGCCGGGACACCCGAGGACGATATGAAAAACTGTTTTTT	CASRDTRGRYEKLFF